The 10 T cell receptor beta chains in this list originate from one sample, sequenced in a study of shared clonotypes between healthy human individuals. Clones were sequenced by immunoSEQ multiplex PCR, and TCRdb holds only the in-frame ones, with some missing. The sample holds 950,000 to 1,200,000 clones; 70% to 85% are singletons and the top ten take 0.89%. Sample: memory CD4+ T cells from PBMCs. Subset: CD45RA-negative fraction. The receptors derive from a man younger than 35 in good health. Some clones in this sample may be carry-over from other donors' samples.

J is TRBJ2-7 and V is TRBV10-2; possibly TRBD1 or TRBD2 for D (5 bases each). Germline CDR1 WSHSY, CDR2 SAAADI. V lost 2 bases, J lost 3 bases, and 14 bases lay in between. The CDR3 sequence is 15 residues long. The CDR3 sequence: CASSEGDHSFYEQYF. The CDR3 DNA reads as TGCGCCAGCAGTGAGGGGGACCACTCCTTCTACGAGCAGTACTTC.

The chain joins TRBV6-1 to TRBJ1-5; no reliable D call. CDR1 is MNHNS, CDR2 SASEGT, per germline. The CDR3 contains 13 residues. The germline V and J ends were trimmed by 2 bases and 6 bases, with 8 bases remaining between them. The CDR3 sequence is CASSEMPRQPQHF. In DNA form, the CDR3 reads TGTGCCAGCAGTGAAATGCCCCGTCAGCCCCAGCATTTT.

This clone was counted between two and nine times. This chain joins TRBV5-6 and TRBJ1-6, with 10 bases lining up with TRBD1. This CDR3 has 15 residues. V shed 6 bases and J 6 bases; nucleotides not matched to a gene: 6. Germline CDR1 and CDR2: SGHDT and YYEEEE. The CDR3 spells CASTGTGVVNSPLHF. DNA of the CDR3: TGTGCCAGCACAGGGACAGGGGTAGTTAATTCACCCCTCCACTTT.

This clone was seen just once. V usage is TRBV4-3 and J usage is TRBJ1-2; D is possibly TRBD1 (6 bases). With 1 base removed from V and 7 bases from J, the gap between germline ends came to 16 bases. Germline-derived CDR1 and CDR2 are LGHNA and YSLEER. CDR3 length: 15 residues. The CDR3 region is CASSQAGAEHSGYTF. DNA for the CDR3: TGCGCCAGCAGCCAAGCGGGGGCAGAACATTCTGGCTACACCTTC.

CDR3: CASSPTGAKTYEQYF. DNA for the CDR3: TGTGCCAGCAGTCCGACGGGGGCGAAAACCTACGAGCAGTACTTC. The chain uses TRBV27 and TRBJ2-7; D possibly uses TRBD1 or TRBD2 (6 bases each). Trimming stripped 5 bases from V and 2 bases from J, with 16 bases between. The CDR3 is 15 amino acids. Germline loops: CDR1 MNHEY, CDR2 SMNVEV (reference sequence).

J is TRBJ2-5 and V is TRBV7-9, with TRBD2 as a possible D gene (7 bases). Between the trimmed V and J ends, which lost 5 bases and 7 bases, there was a span of 17 bases. CDR1 and CDR2 from the germline V gene are SEHNR and FQNEAQ (reference sequence). This CDR3 contains 14 residues. DNA for the CDR3: TGTGCCAGCAGCCCCCCGGGGGGCTTTGGGACCCAGTACTTC. Protein sequence: CASSPPGGFGTQYF.

This clone was detected a few times. The V and J genes are TRBV6-1 and TRBJ1-5; 9 bases align to TRBD1. Germline loops: CDR1 MNHNS, CDR2 SASEGT. The CDR3 runs to 15 residues. J gave up 5 bases and V 2 bases, and 4 bases lay outside the gene matches. The chain's CDR3 is CASSERDRDYQPQHF. In DNA form, the CDR3 reads TGTGCCAGCAGTGAAAGGGACAGGGATTATCAGCCCCAGCATTTT.

This chain joins TRBV5-1 and TRBJ1-1; perhaps TRBD1 as D (6 bases). The length of the CDR3 is 14 residues. CDR1 and CDR2 from the germline V gene are SGHRS and YFSETQ. V shed 0 bases and J shed 5 bases, with 11 bases lying between them. The CDR3 protein is CASSLVGGVTEAFF. The CDR3 DNA reads as TGCGCCAGCAGCTTGGTAGGGGGTGTAACTGAAGCTTTCTTT.

This clone was observed a single time. This chain uses TRBV4-1 with TRBJ1-2, with D unresolved. V lost 0 bases and J lost 7, with 15 bases in between. Germline loops: CDR1 MGHRA, CDR2 YSYEKL. The CDR3 runs to 15 residues. DNA of the CDR3: TGCGCCAGCAGCCAAGATATGTCCCGACATCCTGGCTACACCTTC. Translated: CASSQDMSRHPGYTF.

The chain employs TRBV6-1 and TRBJ2-1; possible D gene TRBD2, 5 bases. The germline V and J ends were trimmed by 6 bases and 9 bases, with 18 bases remaining between them. The CDR3 is 14 residues long. Germline lookup yields CDR1 MNHNS and CDR2 SASEGT. The CDR3 sequence: CASRKDPASSEQFF. CDR3 nucleotide sequence: TGTGCCAGCAGAAAAGATCCGGCTAGCTCTGAGCAGTTCTTC.